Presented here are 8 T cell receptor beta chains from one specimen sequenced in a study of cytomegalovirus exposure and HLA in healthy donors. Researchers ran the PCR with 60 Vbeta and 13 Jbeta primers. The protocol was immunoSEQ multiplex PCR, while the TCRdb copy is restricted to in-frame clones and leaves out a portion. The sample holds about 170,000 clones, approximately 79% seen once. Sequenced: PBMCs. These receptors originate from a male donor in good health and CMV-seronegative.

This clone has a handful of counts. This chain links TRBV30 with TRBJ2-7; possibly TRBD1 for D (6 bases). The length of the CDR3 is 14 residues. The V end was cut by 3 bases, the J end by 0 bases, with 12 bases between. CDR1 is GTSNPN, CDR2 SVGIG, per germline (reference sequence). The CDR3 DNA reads TGTGCCTGGAGGAGACAGGTTAACTCCTACGAGCAGTACTTC. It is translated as CAWRRQVNSYEQYF.

The CDR3 is CASSPGRGGLVNEQFF. CDR3 DNA: TGTGCCAGCTCACCAGGGCGGGGGGGCCTTGTTAATGAGCAGTTCTTC. The gene calls are TRBV18 and TRBJ2-1; 9 nucleotides align to TRBD2. This CDR3 region has 16 residues. The J segment lost 7 bases and the V segment lost 2 bases, leaving 9 bases of the junction unmatched. Germline lookup yields CDR1 KGHSH and CDR2 LQKENI. The complete variable domain, with remaining parts taken from reference TRBV18 and TRBJ2-1, reads NAGVMQNPRHLVRRRGQEARLRCSPMKGHSHVYWYRQLPEEGLKFMVYLQKENIIDESGMPKERFSAEFPKEGPSILRIQQVVRGDSAAYFCASSPGRGGLVNEQFFGPGTRLTVL.

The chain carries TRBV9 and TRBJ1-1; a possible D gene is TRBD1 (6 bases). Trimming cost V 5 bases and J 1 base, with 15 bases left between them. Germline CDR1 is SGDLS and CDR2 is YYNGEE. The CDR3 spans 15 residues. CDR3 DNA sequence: TGTGCCAGCAGTCCAGGGGAAGTATCGAACACTGAAGCTTTCTTT. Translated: CASSPGEVSNTEAFF. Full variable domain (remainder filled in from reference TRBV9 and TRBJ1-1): DSGVTQTPKHLITATGQRVTLRCSPRSGDLSVYWYQQSLDQGLQFLIQYYNGEERAKGNILERFSAQQFPDLHSELNLSSLELGDSALYFCASSPGEVSNTEAFFGQGTRLTVV.

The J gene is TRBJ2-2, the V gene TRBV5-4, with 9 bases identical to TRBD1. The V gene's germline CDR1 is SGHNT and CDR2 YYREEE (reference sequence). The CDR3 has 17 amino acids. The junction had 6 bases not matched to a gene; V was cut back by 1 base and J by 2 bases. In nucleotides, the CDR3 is TGTGCCAGCAGCTTGTTGAGGACAGGGGCAAACACCGGGGAGCTGTTTTTT. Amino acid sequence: CASSLLRTGANTGELFF. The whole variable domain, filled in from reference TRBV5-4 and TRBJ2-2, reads ETGVTQSPTHLIKTRGQQVTLRCSSQSGHNTVSWYQQALGQGPQFIFQYYREEENGRGNFPPRFSGLQFPNYSSELNVNALELDDSALYLCASSLLRTGANTGELFFGEGSRLTVL.

In DNA, the CDR3 is TGTGCCAGTACCGCGGAGGGGGCCTACACCGGGGAGCTGTTTTTT. Its translation is CASTAEGAYTGELFF. The chain is built from TRBV19 and TRBJ2-2; weak D call: TRBD1 (7 bases). The CDR3 extends over 15 amino acids. The germline V and J ends were trimmed by 7 bases and 3 bases, with 15 bases remaining between them. In germline, CDR1 is LNHDA, CDR2 SQIVND (reference sequence).

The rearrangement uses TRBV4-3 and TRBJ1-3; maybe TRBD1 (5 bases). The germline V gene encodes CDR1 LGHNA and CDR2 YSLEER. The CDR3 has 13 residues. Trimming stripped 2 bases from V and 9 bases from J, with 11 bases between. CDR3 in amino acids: CASSQLGVPTIYF. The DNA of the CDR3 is TGCGCCAGCAGCCAACTAGGGGTCCCCACCATATATTTT.

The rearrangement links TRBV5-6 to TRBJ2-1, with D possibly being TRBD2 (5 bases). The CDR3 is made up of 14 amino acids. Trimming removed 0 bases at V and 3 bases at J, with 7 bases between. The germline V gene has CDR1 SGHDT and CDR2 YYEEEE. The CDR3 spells CASSLAAGYNEQFF. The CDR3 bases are TGTGCCAGCAGCTTGGCGGCGGGCTACAATGAGCAGTTCTTC.

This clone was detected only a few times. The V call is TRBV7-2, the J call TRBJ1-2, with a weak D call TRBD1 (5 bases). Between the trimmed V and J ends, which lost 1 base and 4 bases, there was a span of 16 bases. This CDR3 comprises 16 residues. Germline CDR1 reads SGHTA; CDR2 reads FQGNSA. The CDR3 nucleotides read TGTGCCAGCAGCTTAGGTAGTATCCAGGGCGGCTATGGCTACACCTTC. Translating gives CASSLGSIQGGYGYTF.